This entry features one T cell receptor beta chain sequence. The sample is drawn from a study of cytotoxic CD8 clonotypes in ibrutinib-treated CLL. Trimming shortened V by 2 bases and J by 3 bases, and 14 bases separated the two germline ends. The V gene's germline CDR1 is SGHTA and CDR2 FQGTGA. CDR3 length: 15 residues. Here immunoSEQ multiplex PCR was the method, and the copy in TCRdb shows in-frame clones only, minus some. The sample carries roughly 160,000 clones, 81% recorded once. The sample here was PBMCs, taken after 12 months of ibrutinib treatment. The clonotype comes from a human donor with chronic lymphocytic leukemia. The V gene is TRBV7-3, the J gene TRBJ2-7; D may match TRBD1 or TRBD2 (5 bases each). DNA of the CDR3: TGTGCCAGCAGCTTAGCCCGGGACCGGAACTACGAGCAGTACTTC. Encoded protein: CASSLARDRNYEQYF.